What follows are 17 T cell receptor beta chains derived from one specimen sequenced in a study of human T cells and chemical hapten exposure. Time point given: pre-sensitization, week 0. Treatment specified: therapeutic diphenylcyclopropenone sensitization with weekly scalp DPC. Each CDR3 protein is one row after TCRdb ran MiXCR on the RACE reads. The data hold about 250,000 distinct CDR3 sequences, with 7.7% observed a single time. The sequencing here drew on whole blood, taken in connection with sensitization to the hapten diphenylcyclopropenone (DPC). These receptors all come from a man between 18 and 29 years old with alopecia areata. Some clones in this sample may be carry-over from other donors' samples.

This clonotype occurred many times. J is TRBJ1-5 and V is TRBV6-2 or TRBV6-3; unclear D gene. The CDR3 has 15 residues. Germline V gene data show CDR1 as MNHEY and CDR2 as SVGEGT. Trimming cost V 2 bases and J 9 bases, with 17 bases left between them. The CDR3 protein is CASSYAGITYRPQHF. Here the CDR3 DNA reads TGTGCCAGCAGTTACGCGGGTATTACGTATCGGCCCCAGCATTTT.

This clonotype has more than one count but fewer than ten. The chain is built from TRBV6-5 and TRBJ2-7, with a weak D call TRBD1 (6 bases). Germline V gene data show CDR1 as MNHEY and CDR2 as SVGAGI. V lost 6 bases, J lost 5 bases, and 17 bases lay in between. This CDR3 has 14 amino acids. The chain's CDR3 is CASSLTGNTDEQYV. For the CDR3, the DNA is TGTGCCAGCAGCTTAACAGGGAATACCGACGAGCAGTACGTC.

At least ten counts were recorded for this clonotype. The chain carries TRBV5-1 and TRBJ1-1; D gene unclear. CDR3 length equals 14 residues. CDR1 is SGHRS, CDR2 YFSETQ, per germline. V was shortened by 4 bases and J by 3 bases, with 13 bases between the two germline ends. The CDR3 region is CASSEGRADTEAFF. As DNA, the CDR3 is TGCGCCAGCAGCGAGGGAAGGGCCGACACTGAAGCTTTCTTT.

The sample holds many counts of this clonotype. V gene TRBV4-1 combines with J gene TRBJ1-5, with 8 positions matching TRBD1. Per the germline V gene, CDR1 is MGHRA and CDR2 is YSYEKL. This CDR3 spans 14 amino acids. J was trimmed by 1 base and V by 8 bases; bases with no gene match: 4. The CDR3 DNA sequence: TGCGCCAGCGGGACAGGAGAGAGCAATCAGCCCCAGCATTTT. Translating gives CASGTGESNQPQHF.

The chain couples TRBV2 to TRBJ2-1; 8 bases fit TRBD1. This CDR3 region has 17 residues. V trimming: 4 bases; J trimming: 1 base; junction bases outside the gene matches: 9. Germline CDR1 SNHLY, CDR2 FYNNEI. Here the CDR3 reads CASSGGQVSRSYNEQFF. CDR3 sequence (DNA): TGTGCCAGCAGTGGGGGACAGGTCTCTAGATCCTACAATGAGCAGTTCTTC.

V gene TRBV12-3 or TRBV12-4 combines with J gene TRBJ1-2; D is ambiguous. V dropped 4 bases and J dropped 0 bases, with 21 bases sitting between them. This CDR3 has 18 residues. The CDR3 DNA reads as TGTGCCAGCAGTTCCCAGGTCCCGGTCGAGCATGCTAACTATGGCTACACCTTC. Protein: CASSSQVPVEHANYGYTF.

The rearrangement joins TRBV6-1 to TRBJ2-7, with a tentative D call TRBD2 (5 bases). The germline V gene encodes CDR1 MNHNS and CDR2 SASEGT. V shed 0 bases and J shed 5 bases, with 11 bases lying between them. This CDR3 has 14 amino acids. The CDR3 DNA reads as TGTGCCAGCAGTGAAGCTCCGGCGAGGGACGAGCAGTACTTC. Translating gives CASSEAPARDEQYF.

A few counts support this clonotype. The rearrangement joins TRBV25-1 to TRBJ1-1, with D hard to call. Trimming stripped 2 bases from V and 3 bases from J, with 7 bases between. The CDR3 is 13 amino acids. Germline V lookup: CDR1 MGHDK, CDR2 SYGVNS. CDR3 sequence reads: CASSENWDTEAFF. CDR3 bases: TGTGCCAGCAGTGAAAATTGGGACACTGAAGCTTTCTTT.

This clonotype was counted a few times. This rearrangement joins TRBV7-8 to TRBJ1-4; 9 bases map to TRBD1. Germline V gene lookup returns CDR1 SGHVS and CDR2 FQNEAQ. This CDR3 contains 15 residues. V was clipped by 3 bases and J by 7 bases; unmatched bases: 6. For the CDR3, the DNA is TGTGCCAGCAGCTTCGGGACAGGGAAGGGTGAAAAACTGTTTTTT. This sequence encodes CASSFGTGKGEKLFF.

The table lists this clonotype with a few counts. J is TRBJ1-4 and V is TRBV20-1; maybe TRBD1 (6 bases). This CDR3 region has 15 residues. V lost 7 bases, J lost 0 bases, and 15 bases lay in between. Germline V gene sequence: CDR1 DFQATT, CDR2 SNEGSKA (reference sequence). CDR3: CSVLQQGPTNEKLFF. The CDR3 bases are TGCAGTGTATTGCAACAGGGCCCAACTAATGAAAAACTGTTTTTT.

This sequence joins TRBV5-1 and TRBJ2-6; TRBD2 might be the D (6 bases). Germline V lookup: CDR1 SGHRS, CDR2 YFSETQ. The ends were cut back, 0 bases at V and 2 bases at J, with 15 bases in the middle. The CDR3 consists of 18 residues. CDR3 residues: CASSLGDSGKAGANVLTF. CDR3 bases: TGCGCCAGCAGCTTGGGGGACTCAGGGAAAGCTGGGGCCAACGTCCTGACTTTC.

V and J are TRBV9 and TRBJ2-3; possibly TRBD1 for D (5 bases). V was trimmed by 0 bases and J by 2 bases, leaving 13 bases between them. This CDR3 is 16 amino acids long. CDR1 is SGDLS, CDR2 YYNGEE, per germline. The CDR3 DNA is TGTGCCAGCAGCGTAGAATTTGGACAAGACACAGATACGCAGTATTTT. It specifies CASSVEFGQDTDTQYF.

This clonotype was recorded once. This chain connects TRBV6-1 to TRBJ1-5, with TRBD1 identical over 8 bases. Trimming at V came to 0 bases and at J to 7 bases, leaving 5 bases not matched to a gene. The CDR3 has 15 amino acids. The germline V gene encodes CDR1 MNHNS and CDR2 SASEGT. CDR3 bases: TGTGCCAGCAGTGAAGCGGGGACAGGACCGCAGCCCCAGCATTTT. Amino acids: CASSEAGTGPQPQHF.

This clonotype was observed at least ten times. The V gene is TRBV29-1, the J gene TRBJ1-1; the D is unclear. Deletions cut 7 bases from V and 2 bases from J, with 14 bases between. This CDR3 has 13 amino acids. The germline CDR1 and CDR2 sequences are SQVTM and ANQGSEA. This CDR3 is CSGEEGPNTEAFF. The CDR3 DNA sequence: TGCAGCGGGGAAGAAGGACCTAACACTGAAGCTTTCTTT.

The CDR3 sequence is CAVGRGSQETQYF. DNA for the CDR3: TGTGCCGTGGGAAGGGGGTCTCAAGAGACCCAGTACTTC. The chain uses TRBV7-7 and TRBJ2-5, with a weak D call TRBD1 (6 bases). The CDR3 has 13 amino acids. Deletions cut 11 bases from V and 2 bases from J, with 15 bases between. CDR1 and CDR2 (germline): SSHAT, FNYEAQ (reference sequence).

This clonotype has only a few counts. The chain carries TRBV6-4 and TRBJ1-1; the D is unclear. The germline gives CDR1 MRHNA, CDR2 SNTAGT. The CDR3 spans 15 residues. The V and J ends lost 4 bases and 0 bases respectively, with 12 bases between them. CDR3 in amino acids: CASSGWPDMNTEAFF. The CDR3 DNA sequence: TGTGCCAGCAGTGGGTGGCCAGACATGAACACTGAAGCTTTCTTT.

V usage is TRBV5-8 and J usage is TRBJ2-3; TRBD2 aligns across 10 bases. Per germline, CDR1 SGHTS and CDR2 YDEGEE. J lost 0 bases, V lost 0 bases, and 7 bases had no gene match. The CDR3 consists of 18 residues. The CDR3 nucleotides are TGTGCCAGCAGCTTGGTGGTAGCGGGGGGCCTGAGCACAGATACGCAGTATTTT. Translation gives CASSLVVAGGLSTDTQYF.